The rows below give T cell receptor beta chains drawn from one sample of a study of Ad26.COV2.S vaccination and SARS-CoV-2 variants. Method: immunoSEQ multiplex PCR; TCRdb's copy keeps in-frame clones and lacks some. Of 510,000 or so clones in the sample, 87% are singletons; the top ten hold 9.5% to 15%. The sample here was peripheral blood, taken in a trial of Ad26.COV2.S vaccine versus placebo. The receptors come from a person between 18 and 65 years old who received the Ad26.COV2.S COVID-19 vaccine or a placebo. Both conserved end residues are part of each CDR3. Each record gives: J gene, clone size, D gene, V gene, CDR3 length, CDR3 DNA, CDR3 protein. The D gene is left open where the match is weak. Where a row states a size, it is once, few, many or the class of an expanded clone; other rows omit it.

j_gene: TRBJ2-1
abundance: -
d_gene: TRBD2
v_gene: TRBV27
len: 17
CDR3nt: TGTGCCAGCAGTTTAGGACCTGCGGGAGGGCTAAGAGGCGAGCAGTTCTTC
CDR3aa: CASSLGPAGGLRGEQFF

j_gene: TRBJ2-7
abundance: -
d_gene: TRBD2
v_gene: TRBV29-1
len: 12
CDR3nt: TGCAGCGTTGGACTAGCGGGAGACGAGCAGTACTTC
CDR3aa: CSVGLAGDEQYF

j_gene: TRBJ2-5
abundance: -
d_gene: -
v_gene: TRBV10-3
len: 12
CDR3nt: TGTGCCATCGGCAGGGAGTTAGAGACCCAGTACTTC
CDR3aa: CAIGRELETQYF

j_gene: TRBJ2-1
abundance: -
d_gene: TRBD2
v_gene: TRBV29-1
len: 15
CDR3nt: TGCAGCGTTGCAGGGACTAGCGGGCGATTAAATGAGCAGTTCTTC
CDR3aa: CSVAGTSGRLNEQFF

j_gene: TRBJ1-5
abundance: -
d_gene: -
v_gene: TRBV10-3
len: 14
CDR3nt: TGTGCCATCAGTCCCGGGGACAGCAATCAGCCCCAGCATTTT
CDR3aa: CAISPGDSNQPQHF

j_gene: TRBJ2-7
abundance: -
d_gene: -
v_gene: TRBV19
len: 13
CDR3nt: TGTGCCAGTAGTATCGGCCAGGGTAACGAGCAGTACTTC
CDR3aa: CASSIGQGNEQYF

j_gene: TRBJ2-1
abundance: -
d_gene: TRBD2
v_gene: TRBV4-1
len: 16
CDR3nt: TGCGCCAGCAGCCAGGGGACTAGCGGGAGATGGAATGAGCAGTTCTTC
CDR3aa: CASSQGTSGRWNEQFF

j_gene: TRBJ2-7
abundance: -
d_gene: TRBD1
v_gene: TRBV6-5
len: 15
CDR3nt: TGTGCCAGCAGGCCGGGACAGGGGGCTTCCTACGAGCAGTACTTC
CDR3aa: CASRPGQGASYEQYF

j_gene: TRBJ2-3
abundance: once
d_gene: TRBD2
v_gene: TRBV27
len: 15
CDR3nt: TGTGCCAGCAGTCCTGATAGACTAGCGGGAACTACGCAGTATTTT
CDR3aa: CASSPDRLAGTTQYF

j_gene: TRBJ2-2
abundance: -
d_gene: -
v_gene: TRBV28
len: 16
CDR3nt: TGTGCCAGCAGTTTATCCCAGGGTAAAAACGCCGGGGAGCTGTTTTTT
CDR3aa: CASSLSQGKNAGELFF

j_gene: TRBJ1-2
abundance: few
d_gene: -
v_gene: TRBV30
len: 16
CDR3nt: TGTGCCTGGAGTGTACGGTCGGCTTCTTGGAGGTATGGCTACACCTTC
CDR3aa: CAWSVRSASWRYGYTF

j_gene: TRBJ2-1
abundance: -
d_gene: TRBD1
v_gene: TRBV11-1
len: 15
CDR3nt: TGTGCCAGCACAAAGGGGGACAGTCCCTACAATGAGCAGTTCTTC
CDR3aa: CASTKGDSPYNEQFF

j_gene: TRBJ1-6
abundance: -
d_gene: -
v_gene: TRBV18
len: 16
CDR3nt: TGTGCCAGCTCAAGCCTGGCGAGCTCCTATAATTCACCCCTCCACTTT
CDR3aa: CASSSLASSYNSPLHF

j_gene: TRBJ2-7
abundance: -
d_gene: -
v_gene: TRBV4-1
len: 13
CDR3nt: TGCGCCAGCACCCCGGACAATTCCTACGAGCAGTACTTC
CDR3aa: CASTPDNSYEQYF

j_gene: TRBJ1-2
abundance: -
d_gene: TRBD1
v_gene: TRBV10-3
len: 16
CDR3nt: TGTGCCATCATAGCCGGGACAGAATCCACGAACTATGGCTACACCTTC
CDR3aa: CAIIAGTESTNYGYTF

j_gene: TRBJ1-4
abundance: few
d_gene: -
v_gene: TRBV30
len: 11
CDR3nt: TGTGCCTGCCAGAAAGCAGAAAAACTGTTTTTT
CDR3aa: CACQKAEKLFF

j_gene: TRBJ1-2
abundance: -
d_gene: -
v_gene: TRBV28
len: 14
CDR3nt: TGTGCCAGCAGTTTGGTGGGGCCGCCCTATGGCTACACCTTC
CDR3aa: CASSLVGPPYGYTF

j_gene: TRBJ2-5
abundance: -
d_gene: TRBD2
v_gene: TRBV28
len: 15
CDR3nt: TGTGCCAGCAGGACGCCGACCGGGGGGTCAGGGACCCAGTACTTC
CDR3aa: CASRTPTGGSGTQYF

j_gene: TRBJ2-1
abundance: -
d_gene: -
v_gene: TRBV9
len: 16
CDR3nt: TGTGCCAGCAGCGTAGGAAACGCGGCACCAACGGATGAGCAGTTCTTC
CDR3aa: CASSVGNAAPTDEQFF

j_gene: TRBJ1-5
abundance: -
d_gene: -
v_gene: TRBV2
len: 14
CDR3nt: TGTGCCAGCCAAGTGGACGGGCTCAATCAGCCCCAGCATTTT
CDR3aa: CASQVDGLNQPQHF

j_gene: TRBJ1-1
abundance: -
d_gene: -
v_gene: TRBV7-6
len: 13
CDR3nt: TGTGCCAGCAGCTTAGGGGGGGACACTGAAGCTTTCTTT
CDR3aa: CASSLGGDTEAFF

j_gene: TRBJ1-3
abundance: few
d_gene: -
v_gene: TRBV7-9
len: 16
CDR3nt: TGTGCCAGCAGCCCAGACAGCGGACACTCTGGAAACACCATATATTTT
CDR3aa: CASSPDSGHSGNTIYF

j_gene: TRBJ1-6
abundance: -
d_gene: TRBD1
v_gene: TRBV30
len: 15
CDR3nt: TGTGCCTGGAGTGCTCGACAGGGGGCAAGTTCACCCCTCCACTTT
CDR3aa: CAWSARQGASSPLHF

j_gene: TRBJ1-1
abundance: few
d_gene: -
v_gene: TRBV28
len: 15
CDR3nt: TGTGCCAGCAGTTTACCCTCGGTCAGGGGTAGTGAAGCTTTCTTT
CDR3aa: CASSLPSVRGSEAFF

j_gene: TRBJ1-1
abundance: -
d_gene: -
v_gene: TRBV2
len: 15
CDR3nt: TGTGCCAGCACCCCGATGGGTCATATGAACACTGAAGCTTTCTTT
CDR3aa: CASTPMGHMNTEAFF

j_gene: TRBJ2-1
abundance: -
d_gene: TRBD2
v_gene: TRBV5-1
len: 17
CDR3nt: TGCGCCAGCAGCCGGCGGGAGGGACACATTTCCGGGGATGAGCAGTTCTTC
CDR3aa: CASSRREGHISGDEQFF

j_gene: TRBJ1-5
abundance: -
d_gene: -
v_gene: TRBV6-5
len: 14
CDR3nt: TGTGCCAGCAGTTACTCAGGCAGCAATCAGCCCCAGCATTTT
CDR3aa: CASSYSGSNQPQHF

j_gene: TRBJ2-7
abundance: once
d_gene: -
v_gene: TRBV6-6
len: 14
CDR3nt: TGTGCCAGCACCCAACCGGGGGCAGGCTACGAGCAGTACTTC
CDR3aa: CASTQPGAGYEQYF

j_gene: TRBJ1-2
abundance: -
d_gene: TRBD1
v_gene: TRBV9
len: 15
CDR3nt: TGTGCCAGCAGCGTTCTAGGACAGGGGGCGCTTGGCTACACCTTC
CDR3aa: CASSVLGQGALGYTF

j_gene: TRBJ1-3
abundance: -
d_gene: -
v_gene: TRBV5-3
len: 16
CDR3nt: TGTGCCAGAAGCTTGCATCGGGGTATCTCCGGAAACACCATATATTTT
CDR3aa: CARSLHRGISGNTIYF

j_gene: TRBJ2-7
abundance: -
d_gene: -
v_gene: TRBV4-1
len: 13
CDR3nt: TGCGCCAGCAGCCAAGGGGGGATCGACGAGCAGTACTTC
CDR3aa: CASSQGGIDEQYF

j_gene: TRBJ1-2
abundance: -
d_gene: -
v_gene: TRBV7-3
len: 14
CDR3nt: TGTGCCAGCAGCTTTGGCAGGGGATCCTATGGCTACACCTTC
CDR3aa: CASSFGRGSYGYTF

j_gene: TRBJ1-4
abundance: -
d_gene: -
v_gene: TRBV5-3
len: 16
CDR3nt: TGTGCCAGAAGCTTGGAGGGTCCGGGGTATAATGAAAAACTGTTTTTT
CDR3aa: CARSLEGPGYNEKLFF

j_gene: TRBJ2-3
abundance: -
d_gene: -
v_gene: TRBV19
len: 13
CDR3nt: TGTGCCAGTAGTGACGTGGCCTCAGATACGCAGTATTTT
CDR3aa: CASSDVASDTQYF

j_gene: TRBJ1-5
abundance: -
d_gene: -
v_gene: TRBV5-5
len: 16
CDR3nt: TGTGCCAGCAGCCTCCAACCGGGACTTAGCAATCAGCCCCAGCATTTT
CDR3aa: CASSLQPGLSNQPQHF

j_gene: TRBJ1-3
abundance: -
d_gene: -
v_gene: TRBV27
len: 14
CDR3nt: TGTGCCAGCAGTTTCCGAGGAAGTGGAAACACCATATATTTT
CDR3aa: CASSFRGSGNTIYF

j_gene: TRBJ2-7
abundance: -
d_gene: -
v_gene: TRBV7-2
len: 16
CDR3nt: TGTGCCAGCAGCCCTAAGCGAGGTCGGGAATACTACGAGCAGTACTTC
CDR3aa: CASSPKRGREYYEQYF

j_gene: TRBJ1-5
abundance: -
d_gene: TRBD1
v_gene: TRBV19
len: 15
CDR3nt: TGTGCCAGTAGTATTATCCCAGGGGGGAATCAGCCCCAGCATTTT
CDR3aa: CASSIIPGGNQPQHF

j_gene: TRBJ2-3
abundance: -
d_gene: TRBD2
v_gene: TRBV7-9
len: 14
CDR3nt: TGTGCCGCCGGGACTAGCGGGACCACAGATACGCAGTATTTT
CDR3aa: CAAGTSGTTDTQYF

j_gene: TRBJ1-5
abundance: -
d_gene: -
v_gene: TRBV28
len: 17
CDR3nt: TGTGCCAGCAGACCTAGGGCCTCCGGGGCCCTGGACCAGCCCCAGCATTTT
CDR3aa: CASRPRASGALDQPQHF

j_gene: TRBJ2-1
abundance: -
d_gene: -
v_gene: TRBV30
len: 12
CDR3nt: TGTGCCTGGAGTGGAGGTGAGCCCGGGCAGTTCTTC
CDR3aa: CAWSGGEPGQFF

j_gene: TRBJ1-4
abundance: once
d_gene: -
v_gene: TRBV2
len: 15
CDR3nt: TGTGCCAGCAGAGAGGTTGACACAACTAATGAAAAACTGTTTTTT
CDR3aa: CASREVDTTNEKLFF

j_gene: TRBJ2-1
abundance: -
d_gene: -
v_gene: TRBV27
len: 15
CDR3nt: TGTGCCAGCAAACCGTCCCCTCGCTCCTACAATGAGCAGTTCTTC
CDR3aa: CASKPSPRSYNEQFF

j_gene: TRBJ2-3
abundance: once
d_gene: TRBD1
v_gene: TRBV10-3
len: 16
CDR3nt: TGTGCCATCAGTGAGACCCCGGACAGGTACACAGATACGCAGTATTTT
CDR3aa: CAISETPDRYTDTQYF

j_gene: TRBJ2-7
abundance: few
d_gene: TRBD2
v_gene: TRBV28
len: 17
CDR3nt: TGTGCCAGCAGTCCCCCGACGCGGGGGGTTGGCCCCTACGAGCAGTACTTC
CDR3aa: CASSPPTRGVGPYEQYF